Included here is one T cell receptor (beta chain) sequence, with context. Its antigen is unknown. After extraction with the RNeasy kit, about 0.45 to 1 ug of the RNA was reverse transcribed using random hexamers. Each CDR3 protein is one row after TCRdb ran MiXCR on the immunoSEQ multiplex PCR reads. The table lists fewer than 350,000 distinct CDR3 sequences, about 88% of them singletons. The length of the CDR3 is 15 residues. CDR1 and CDR2 (germline): LGHNA, YSLEER. V was shortened by 0 bases and J by 3 bases, with 12 bases between the two germline ends. This record belongs to a study of CD8 T cells in Susac syndrome. Notes on the study in general: As the study acknowledged, the number of individuals in its TCR sequencing and HLA analysis was relatively small.

Sequencing was carried out using CD8+ T cells from PBMCs. The chain recombines TRBV4-3 with TRBJ2-7, with D perhaps being TRBD1 or TRBD2 (6 bases each). This TCR was recovered from a human donor with multiple sclerosis. The CDR3 reads CASSQDRGARYEQYF. CDR3 bases: TGCGCCAGCAGCCAAGATAGGGGGGCTCGCTACGAGCAGTACTTC.